Listed here are 31 T cell receptor beta chains from one sample, sequenced in a study of blood T cells in healthy people across ages. PCR was performed a second time for roughly 7 to 11 cycles using a sample-barcoded 5' primer and a J-beta primer mix. One entry per CDR3 protein results from TCRdb running MiXCR on the 5' RACE reads. The table has 1.5 million to 2 million distinct CDR3 sequences, approximately 30% seen once. Input material: blood. The receptors here all came from a woman aged 30 to 39 in good health.

This clonotype appeared once. This rearrangement joins TRBV7-2 to TRBJ1-2, with D tentatively TRBD1 (6 bases). Germline CDR1 and CDR2: SGHTA and FQGNSA. CDR3 length: 16 amino acids. V was shortened by 7 bases and J by 6 bases, with 24 bases between the two germline ends. CDR3 sequence (DNA): TGTGCCAGCACCAGCGGGGAGTCAGGGGAGATCGATGGCTACACCTTC. Translation gives CASTSGESGEIDGYTF.

This chain links TRBV6-6 with TRBJ1-6; TRBD1 matches 9 bases. Germline V gives CDR1 MNHNY, CDR2 SVGAGI (reference sequence). J gave up 8 bases and V 6 bases, and 11 bases lay outside the gene matches. CDR3 length: 16 amino acids. The CDR3, as DNA: TGTGCCAGCAGAAGACCGGGACAGGGAAGGGATTCACCCCTCCACTTT. Translating gives CASRRPGQGRDSPLHF.

This clonotype was observed a single time. One base away lies a much larger clone, so this may be a sequencing read error. The CDR3 is CASSLTYGGENSPLHF. CDR3 nucleotides: TGTGCCAGCAGCTTAACGTATGGAGGGGAGAATTCACCCCTCCACTTT. J is TRBJ1-6 and V is TRBV7-6, with a tentative D call TRBD1 (5 bases). V lost 2 bases, J lost 7 bases, and 15 bases lay in between. Looked up from germline, CDR1 is SGHVS and CDR2 is FNYEAQ. The CDR3 is made up of 16 amino acids.

The chain has TRBV18 and TRBJ1-1; no clear D. The V end was cut by 0 bases, the J end by 1 base, with 6 bases between. CDR1 is KGHSH, CDR2 LQKENI, per germline. The CDR3 totals 14 residues. The CDR3 nucleotides read TGTGCCAGCTCACCACCGAGCGAGAACACTGAAGCTTTCTTT. Its protein is CASSPPSENTEAFF.

This clonotype was observed a handful of times. The chain carries TRBV4-1 and TRBJ2-3, with D tentatively TRBD1 or TRBD2 (7 bases each). The CDR3 sequence is 13 residues long. CDR1 and CDR2 from the germline V gene are MGHRA and YSYEKL. Trimming removed 8 bases from V and 5 bases from J, with 14 bases in between. CDR3 sequence (DNA): TGCGCCAGCCAGGGGGGGGTCTTAGATACGCAGTATTTT. This gives the protein CASQGGVLDTQYF.

This clonotype was found once. This chain joins TRBV14 and TRBJ2-2; unclear D gene. Trimming pared 0 bases from V and 4 bases from J, leaving 9 bases between. The CDR3 has 15 residues. CDR1 is SGHDN and CDR2 is FVKESK in the germline V gene. The DNA of the CDR3 is TGTGCCAGCAGCCAAGAAGGCATGGTCACCGGGGAGCTGTTTTTT. Protein: CASSQEGMVTGELFF.

The rearrangement uses TRBV7-2 and TRBJ2-5; TRBD2 matches at 8 bases. TRBJ2-7 explains the end of the DNA better; the J call may be wrong. The CDR3 contains 15 residues. Germline lookup yields CDR1 SGHTA and CDR2 FQGNSA. In nucleotides, the CDR3 is TGTGCCAGCAGCTTAGTATTCAGCGGGAGTCGCGAGCAGTACTTC. This encodes CASSLVFSGSREQYF.

This chain links TRBV21-1 with TRBJ2-7; TRBD1, the table's D call, was not compared with the DNA. TRBV21-1 corresponds to a pseudogene. This CDR3 comprises 16 residues. The CDR3 spells CASSKAGQRGQYEQYF. CDR3 DNA sequence: TGTGCCAGCAGCAAAGCTGGGCAGCGGGGGCAATACGAGCAGTACTTC.

This clonotype was observed at least ten times. The chain is built from TRBV11-2 and TRBJ2-7, with D perhaps assigned TRBD1 or TRBD2 (5 bases each). Trimming cost V 5 bases and J 6 bases, with 20 bases left between them. Germline V gene data show CDR1 as SGHAT and CDR2 as FQNNGV. There are 15 residues in the CDR3. The CDR3 DNA reads TGTGCCAGCAGCCCAGCCGGGACCGGCCGTCGCGAGCAGTACTTC. It is translated as CASSPAGTGRREQYF.

This chain links TRBV4-1 with TRBJ1-6; D is uncertain. The CDR3 totals 14 residues. Germline V gene sequence: CDR1 MGHRA, CDR2 YSYEKL. The ends were cut back, 6 bases at V and 7 bases at J, with 13 bases in the middle. The CDR3, as DNA: TGCGCCAGCAGTTCGCCCGCGGAGAATTCACCCCTCCACTTT. It is translated as CASSSPAENSPLHF.

This clonotype was observed a handful of times. The chain combines TRBV7-2 with TRBJ2-1, with 12 bases matching TRBD2. Germline-derived CDR1 and CDR2 are SGHTA and FQGNSA. Unmatched junction bases numbered 8, after V lost 5 bases and J lost 6 bases. The CDR3 loop spans 16 amino acids. CDR3 nucleotides: TGTGCCAGCAGCATTGACTCTAGCGGGAGGGTCAATGAGCAGTTCTTC. Protein product: CASSIDSSGRVNEQFF.

The chain is built from TRBV2 and TRBJ2-3, with D unclear. The germline V and J ends were trimmed by 2 bases and 0 bases, with 6 bases remaining between them. The germline V gene has CDR1 SNHLY and CDR2 FYNNEI. This CDR3 has 14 amino acids. The CDR3 sequence is CASSEIASTDTQYF. In nucleotides, the CDR3 is TGTGCCAGCAGTGAAATTGCCAGCACAGATACGCAGTATTTT.

In the case of this clonotype: A much bigger clone sits one base away, suggesting this may be a read error. The chain uses TRBV29-1 and TRBJ2-7; either TRBD1 or TRBD2 may supply D (5 bases each). The CDR3 is 16 amino acids. Trimming cost V 1 base and J 4 bases, with 20 bases left between them. Germline CDR1 is SQVTM and CDR2 is ANQGSEA. The DNA of the CDR3 is TGCAGCGTTGAAGGAGGTTCTTCCGGGGCCCCATACGAGCAGTACTTC. This codes for CSVEGGSSGAPYEQYF.

The chain combines TRBV7-2 with TRBJ1-5; 9 nucleotides agree with TRBD1. Germline trimming cut 6 bases from V and 4 bases from J; bases unmatched to any gene: 10. The CDR3 runs to 16 residues. Germline V lookup: CDR1 SGHTA, CDR2 FQGNSA. CDR3 loop: CASSRWTGDGNQPQHF. Here the CDR3 DNA reads TGTGCCAGCAGTCGTTGGACAGGGGATGGGAATCAGCCCCAGCATTTT.

This chain uses TRBV5-5 with TRBJ2-7; TRBD2 matches at 8 bases. After removal of 4 bases from V and 4 bases from J, the junction contained 10 bases not matched to a gene. This CDR3 comprises 15 residues. From germline, CDR1 is SGHKS and CDR2 YYEKEE (reference sequence). Written as DNA, the CDR3 is TGTGCCAGCAGCCGGGGGGGAGGATCCGTATACGAGCAGTACTTC. It is translated as CASSRGGGSVYEQYF.

CDR3: CASSQTWGGPGETQYF. The DNA for the CDR3 is TGTGCCAGCAGCCAGACCTGGGGGGGACCCGGGGAGACCCAGTACTTC. The V call is TRBV7-2, the J call TRBJ2-5; the match to TRBD2 covers 7 bases. The V segment lost 5 bases and the J segment 5 bases; nucleotides outside the gene matches: 14. Germline V CDR1 and CDR2: SGHTA, FQGNSA. CDR3 length: 16 residues. The full variable domain, with the rest looked up from reference TRBV7-2 and TRBJ2-5, is GAGVSQSPSNKVTEKGKDVELRCDPISGHTALYWYRQSLGQGLEFLIYFQGNSAPDKSGLPSDRFSAERTGGSVSTLTIQRTQQEDSAVYLCASSQTWGGPGETQYFGPGTRLLVL.

At least ten counts were recorded for this clonotype. This chain joins TRBV9 and TRBJ2-4; possibly TRBD2 for D (5 bases). The J call may be faulty, since TRBJ2-7 better matches the DNA end. From germline, CDR1 is SGDLS and CDR2 YYNGEE. This CDR3 contains 14 residues. CDR3 bases: TGTGCCAGCAGCGGAACTAGGTCACCATCCGAGCAGTACTTC. This translates into CASSGTRSPSEQYF.

The V and J genes are TRBV20-1 and TRBJ2-1; 14 bases are a match to TRBD2. Looked up from germline, CDR1 is DFQATT and CDR2 is SNEGSKA (reference sequence). Trimming at V came to 1 base and at J to 7 bases, leaving 18 bases not matched to a gene. The length of the CDR3 is 20 residues. This chain's CDR3 is CSARVPLGLATSGRGNEQFF. CDR3 in DNA: TGCAGTGCTAGAGTTCCCCTTGGGCTCGCGACTAGCGGGAGGGGGAATGAGCAGTTCTTC.

Comment on this clonotype: A much larger clone is a single base away; this may be a read error. This chain links TRBV2 with TRBJ2-1; D is unresolved. Trimming took 7 bases from V and 6 from J, leaving 10 bases between them. Germline CDR1 SNHLY, CDR2 FYNNEI. The CDR3 totals 12 residues. The CDR3 region is CASTQVVNEQFF. For the CDR3, the DNA is TGTGCCAGCACCCAAGTAGTCAATGAGCAGTTCTTC. The full variable domain, completed using reference TRBV2 and TRBJ2-1, is EPEVTQTPSHQVTQMGQEVILRCVPISNHLYFYWYRQILGQKVEFLVSFYNNEISEKSEIFDDQFSVERPDGSNFTLKIRSTKLEDSAMYFCASTQVVNEQFFGPGTRLTVL.

Worth noting for this clonotype: This is likely a read error, given that the CDR3 carries no conserved phenylalanine or tryptophan at its end. V usage is TRBV7-8 and J usage is TRBJ1-5, with D possibly TRBD1 on 5 matching bases. CDR1 SGHVS and CDR2 FQNEAQ come from the germline V gene. Trimming removed 3 bases from V and 7 bases from J, with 13 bases in between. The length of the CDR3 is 14 residues. The CDR3 loop reads CASSFRGGGQPQHV. The CDR3 DNA follows: TGTGCCAGCAGCTTCCGAGGTGGGGGGCAGCCCCAGCATGTT.

The chain links TRBV11-2 to TRBJ2-3; 9 bases are a match to TRBD2. The CDR3 has 17 residues. Losses at the gene ends were 4 bases for V and 4 bases for J; bases not matched to a gene: 12. Germline assignment: CDR1 SGHAT and CDR2 FQNNGV. The CDR3 DNA reads TGTGCCAGCAGCTCCGCCCCATCCGGGACTAGCCCAGATACGCAGTATTTT. It is translated as CASSSAPSGTSPDTQYF.

This clonotype was counted between two and nine times. The CDR3 spells CASSQREGQGSYEQYF. The CDR3 DNA sequence: TGCGCCAGCAGCCAACGTGAGGGACAGGGGTCTTACGAGCAGTACTTC. This chain uses TRBV4-1 with TRBJ2-7, with 10 positions matching TRBD1. In germline, CDR1 is MGHRA, CDR2 YSYEKL. The CDR3 spans 16 residues. J gave up 4 bases and V 2 bases, and 8 bases lay outside the gene matches.

The V gene is TRBV18, the J gene TRBJ2-4, with 11 nucleotides matching TRBD1. TRBJ2-7 explains the end of the DNA better; the J call may be wrong. The length of the CDR3 is 17 residues. Germline CDR1 and CDR2: KGHSH and LQKENI. CDR3 sequence: CASSLNLPGQGDNEQYF. CDR3 bases: TGTGCCAGCTCACTTAACTTGCCGGGACAGGGGGACAACGAGCAGTACTTC.

In its sample, this clonotype was seen many times. The gene calls are TRBV29-1 and TRBJ2-5; 8 bases match TRBD2. The germline V gene has CDR1 SQVTM and CDR2 ANQGSEA. V gave up 5 bases and J gave up 2 bases; unmatched junction bases: 4. This CDR3 is 13 amino acids long. CDR3 nucleotide sequence: TGCAGCGTTCTCGGCGGGGGGCAAGAGACCCAGTACTTC. As protein: CSVLGGGQETQYF.

The CDR3 loop reads CSAREGNSGYTF. The CDR3 DNA reads as TGCAGTGCTCGGGAGGGAAATTCTGGCTACACCTTC. The chain links TRBV20-1 to TRBJ1-2; D is unclear. The V gene's germline CDR1 is DFQATT and CDR2 SNEGSKA (reference sequence). The V gene lost 5 bases and the J gene lost 7 bases, with 14 bases spanning the gap. CDR3 size: 12 residues.

This clonotype was recorded at least ten times. The chain uses TRBV20-1 and TRBJ1-5; tentatively, D is TRBD1 (5 bases). V shed 1 base and J shed 7 bases, with 8 bases lying between them. This CDR3 contains 12 residues. In germline, CDR1 is DFQATT, CDR2 SNEGSKA (reference sequence). CDR3 sequence: CSARAGEQPQHF. DNA of the CDR3: TGCAGTGCTAGAGCGGGGGAACAGCCCCAGCATTTT.

This clonotype was seen more than once but under ten times. The V call is TRBV7-2, the J call TRBJ2-5; TRBD2 matches at 8 bases. The tail of the sequence fits TRBJ2-7 better, so the J call may be wrong. The CDR3 is made up of 14 amino acids. Per the germline V gene, CDR1 is SGHTA and CDR2 is FQGNSA. CDR3 DNA sequence: TGTGCCAGCAGCTTCGAGCGGGAGTCGGCCGAGCAGTACTTC. Its translation: CASSFERESAEQYF.

The chain joins TRBV5-1 to TRBJ2-1, with TRBD1 identical over 10 bases. The J segment lost 8 bases and the V segment lost 0 bases, leaving 8 bases of the junction unmatched. This CDR3 spans 16 amino acids. In germline, CDR1 is SGHRS, CDR2 YFSETQ. The CDR3 sequence: CASSLGFGQGGDEQFF. CDR3 bases: TGCGCCAGCAGCTTGGGGTTCGGACAGGGGGGCGATGAGCAGTTCTTC.

This clonotype was recorded a few times. The V call is TRBV30, the J call TRBJ2-3, with unresolved D. There are 14 residues in the CDR3. The germline V and J ends were trimmed by 1 base and 3 bases, with 11 bases remaining between them. In germline, CDR1 is GTSNPN, CDR2 SVGIG (reference sequence). The CDR3 DNA sequence: TGTGCCTGGAGTGAAGGGATCAGGACAGATACGCAGTATTTT. The encoded protein is CAWSEGIRTDTQYF.

This clonotype was counted a few times. V usage is TRBV6-6 and J usage is TRBJ2-4; tentatively, D is TRBD1 (6 bases). The CDR3 sequence is 15 residues long. Trimming removed 2 bases at V and 7 bases at J, with 15 bases between. Per the germline V gene, CDR1 is MNHNY and CDR2 is SVGAGI (reference sequence). The DNA for the CDR3 is TGTGCCAGCAGTTACCGGGCACAGGGAGTGAACATTCAGTACTTC. This gives the protein CASSYRAQGVNIQYF.

This clonotype was seen ten or more times. This rearrangement joins TRBV29-1 to TRBJ1-1, with D maybe TRBD1 (6 bases). CDR1 SQVTM and CDR2 ANQGSEA come from the germline V gene. The CDR3 has 14 residues. V was trimmed by 3 bases and J by 10 bases, leaving 21 bases between them. CDR3 sequence reads: CSVDPGQPSFAAFF. CDR3 DNA: TGCAGCGTTGACCCTGGACAGCCCTCTTTCGCAGCTTTCTTT.